This TCR beta chain emerged from a study of identical twins' blood T cells. Study results and limitations: Each donor's most abundant TCRbeta clonotypes shared more CDR3 sequences with her twin than unrelated donors. Mainly, cloneset size products determined shared clonotypes, twins included.

As for this clonotype: Its specificity is unknown.

TCRdb processed the 5' RACE reads anew with MiXCR; each CDR3 protein has one entry. Of 350,000 to 400,000 distinct CDR3 sequences in the sample, over 25% were seen once. There are 16 residues in the CDR3. J lost 5 bases, V lost 3 bases, and 11 bases had no gene match. Germline values: CDR1 SGHNT, CDR2 YENEEA. Sequencing was performed on PBMCs. The clonotype originates from a woman aged 18-49 years in good health. This chain links TRBV11-3 with TRBJ2-3, with 7 bases identical to TRBD1. CDR3 coding DNA: TGTGCCAGCAGCTTCGATAGTAGAGGGGGCCAAGATACGCAGTATTTT. Amino acid sequence: CASSFDSRGGQDTQYF.